The present T cell receptor beta chain was sequenced within a study of CD8+CD57+ T cells in acquired aplastic anemia. Study background: CD4+ and CD8+ cells, once sorted, gave DNA averaging approximately 3.3 ug.

The use of genomic DNA as template underpinned the TCR beta VDJ and CDR3 profiling. In TCRdb, the reads were re-called with MiXCR into one record per CDR3 protein. The table has around 200,000 distinct CDR3 sequences, under 50% seen once. Before being chosen for sequencing, patients had shown CD8+CD57+ cell expansion by flow cytometry. The J segment lost 4 bases and the V segment lost 5 bases, leaving 9 bases of the junction unmatched. The V gene's germline CDR1 is PRHDT and CDR2 FYEKMQ (reference sequence). The CDR3 sequence is 15 residues long. The rearrangement links TRBV13 to TRBJ2-3; 7 bases are a match to TRBD1. This TCR derives from a human donor with aplastic anemia. Sequencing was performed on sorted CD4+, CD8+, or CD8+CD57+ T cells (not recorded which) from PBMCs. This chain's CDR3 is CASSLTGQRPDTQYF. For the CDR3, the DNA is TGTGCCAGCAGCCTGACAGGGCAGCGCCCAGATACGCAGTATTTT.